This TCR beta chain was profiled in a study of post-analysis software for immune sequencing data (dated by TCRdb to about 2015). About the study as a whole: Disease courses on record covered relapsing-remitting, secondary progressive and progressive-relapsing multiple sclerosis, though some patients had no subtype annotation. The multiple sclerosis patient repertoires were compared with ten to eleven previously published healthy control repertoires from donors aged about 6 to 28 years. A subset of samples was prepared in parallel using single-end sample barcoding, then pooled and co-amplified after Illumina adapter ligation. The full study reports these points: A handful of TRBV segments, including TRBV5-6, TRBV5-1 and TRBV20-1, were significantly more frequent in patients than controls. Compared with controls, multiple sclerosis patients had significantly lower normalized Chao1 diversity, a finding suggesting substantial peripheral T-cell clonal expansion. Direct clustering with F measure showed strong co-clustering of samples prepared in the same batch, prompting a batch-effect correction. The control group was slightly older than the multiple sclerosis patient group.

As encoded in the germline V gene (reference sequence), CDR1 is DFQATT while CDR2 is SNEGSKA. V and J lose 1 base and 0 bases, and a span of 21 bases separates them. The CDR3 numbers 18 residues from cysteine through phenylalanine. Kept here is only the CDR3 DNA, which spans 54 bases and is read in frame from base 1. TCR beta repertoires were profiled from peripheral blood of roughly 13 young patients with multiple sclerosis to demonstrate the VDJtools post-analysis software. Multiple sclerosis patients were children and adolescents aged about 6 to 16 years. Concerning this clonotype itself: No antigen is known for it. Per-nucleotide qualities are absent, and no much larger clonotype sits a single base away.

The library was generated by PCR. The run used an Illumina HiSeq 2500. Unique molecular identifiers were incorporated into TCR beta cDNA libraries to reduce PCR and sequencing biases. Per 1 to 10 million input T cells, some 500,000 cDNA molecules were obtained, such that each molecule approximated one T cell. Patient libraries were prepared and sequenced with the same protocol used for the earlier healthy control dataset. Samples belonging to the same batch were prepared together, multiplexed and sequenced on a shared HiSeq lane. On the study's bioinformatics: MIGEC was used to process the raw barcoded reads, and molecular identifier groups with only a single read were discarded before consensus assembly and CDR3 extraction. Clonotype tables were post-analysed with VDJtools, normalizing diversity by down-sampling all datasets to the smallest sample size. In repertoire overlap clustering, CDR3 amino acid sequences, but not nucleotide sequences, were matched to correct batch-related cross-sample contamination. TCRdb redid the processing of the public reads, applying fastp at Q25 and MiXCR, and retained in-frame beta chains. Each record represents a unique CDR3 protein, reported with the most common genes and DNA among its rows. It is TCRdb's table, rather than the study itself, that gives the V and J calls and clone size. For this sample there are around 400,000 distinct CDR3 sequences; approximately 39% appear just once. The top ten clonotypes cover about 7.6% of the sample.

The source material was blood. This clonotype was sampled from a girl aged 2-10 years with multiple sclerosis. The chain employs TRBV20-1 and TRBJ1-2; no D gene call is confident. The CDR3 has the sequence CSARAVYGLSVANYGYTF. Here is the DNA: TGCAGTGCTAGAGCTGTGTACGGCCTCTCCGTCGCTAACTATGGCTACACCTTC.